The rows below give T cell receptor beta chains drawn from one sample of a study of Graves' ophthalmopathy and Graves' hyperthyroidism. TCRdb redid the calling of the multiplex PCR reads with MiXCR, one entry per CDR3 protein. This sample carries around 1,000,000 distinct CDR3 sequences, about two fifths of them seen once, and the ten largest clones take around 10%. The source material was peripheral blood or thyroid tissue (not recorded which). These receptors originate from an adult man with Graves' hyperthyroidism. CDR3s include the opening cysteine and the closing phenylalanine or tryptophan. The order of the fields is V gene, J gene, clone size, D gene, CDR3 protein, CDR3 DNA. The D gene is left open where the match is weak. Clone size is shown for a subset of rows, as once, few, many or a class of expanded clone.

TRBV9	TRBJ2-2	few	-	CASSAPGGANTGELFF	TGTGCCAGCAGCGCCCCTGGTGGGGCGAACACCGGGGAGCTGTTTTTT
TRBV27	TRBJ2-5	few	-	CASSPAGPETQYF	TGTGCCAGCAGCCCCGCAGGTCCAGAGACCCAGTACTTC
TRBV15	TRBJ1-4	-	-	CATSREGGNEKLFF	TGTGCCACCAGCAGAGAAGGAGGAAATGAAAAACTGTTTTTT
TRBV2	TRBJ2-7	-	-	CASSAPGDESSYEQYF	TGTGCCAGCAGCGCGCCGGGGGATGAGAGCTCCTACGAGCAGTACTTC
TRBV7-9	TRBJ2-5	-	TRBD2	CASSIPSGAQETQYF	TGTGCCAGCAGCATTCCTAGCGGAGCTCAAGAGACCCAGTACTTC
TRBV6-4	TRBJ2-2	many	TRBD2	CASSKTSETGELFF	TGTGCCAGCAGTAAGACTAGCGAGACCGGGGAGCTGTTTTTT
TRBV7-2	TRBJ1-1	many	-	CASRRGHTEAFF	TGTGCCAGCAGGCGGGGACACACTGAAGCTTTCTTT
TRBV10-3	TRBJ1-6	few	-	CAISDEEGSPLHF	TGTGCCATCAGTGATGAAGAGGGTTCACCCCTCCACTTT
TRBV4-2	TRBJ1-1	-	-	CASSSYPSRGTEAFF	TGTGCCAGCAGCTCCTACCCGTCCCGGGGCACTGAAGCTTTCTTT
TRBV4-1	TRBJ1-1	-	-	CASRSAGLSMNTEAFF	TGCGCCAGCAGATCAGCGGGCCTATCCATGAACACTGAAGCTTTCTTT
TRBV7-3	TRBJ2-3	-	-	CASSSVGVGTDTQYF	TGTGCCAGCAGCTCGGTGGGAGTGGGCACAGATACGCAGTATTTT
TRBV25-1	TRBJ1-1	few	-	CASSDSGGRNTEAFF	TGTGCCAGCAGTGATAGCGGCGGTAGGAACACTGAAGCTTTCTTT
TRBV30	TRBJ1-5	-	-	CAWGREQPQHF	TGTGCCTGGGGGCGCGAGCAGCCCCAGCATTTT
TRBV10-2	TRBJ2-7	many	-	CASSDPRESEQYF	TGCGCCAGCAGTGATCCGAGGGAAAGCGAGCAGTACTTC
TRBV6-6	TRBJ1-2	-	TRBD1	CASSQRQGRYGYTF	TGTGCCAGCAGTCAGCGACAGGGGCGGTATGGCTACACCTTC
TRBV30	TRBJ1-5	-	-	CAWSKDGFLQPQHF	TGTGCCTGGAGTAAGGATGGCTTCCTTCAGCCCCAGCATTTT
TRBV7-9	TRBJ2-7	-	TRBD1	CASSLLGQSSYEQYF	TGTGCCAGCAGCTTACTGGGACAGAGCTCCTACGAGCAGTACTTC
TRBV5-6	TRBJ1-1	many	-	CASSATVTEAFF	TGTGCCAGCAGCGCAACAGTCACTGAAGCTTTCTTT
TRBV7-9	TRBJ1-3	-	-	CASSNRDATSGNTIYF	TGTGCCAGCAGCAATCGGGACGCTACCTCTGGAAACACCATATATTTT
TRBV29-1	TRBJ2-5	many	-	CSVDVGRKETQYF	TGCAGCGTTGACGTCGGTCGCAAAGAGACCCAGTACTTC
TRBV11-2	TRBJ2-2	-	TRBD2	CASSPLAGGLTGELFF	TGTGCCAGCAGCCCCTTAGCGGGAGGGCTCACCGGGGAGCTGTTTTTT
TRBV7-9	TRBJ1-2	-	-	CASSPSGRYGYTF	TGTGCCAGCAGCCCAAGCGGTCGCTATGGCTACACCTTC
TRBV7-9	TRBJ2-5	many	-	CASSYRSPGETQYF	TGTGCCAGCAGCTACCGGTCCCCGGGAGAGACCCAGTACTTC
TRBV10-3	TRBJ2-5	-	TRBD1	CAAQGLSDQPQYF	TGTGCCGCACAGGGGCTAAGTGATCAGCCCCAGTACTTC
TRBV14	TRBJ2-7	-	TRBD2	CASSQNGGSLAYEQYF	TGTGCCAGCAGCCAAAACGGGGGGTCACTAGCTTACGAGCAGTACTTC
TRBV29-1	TRBJ1-2	-	-	CSVASRAYGYTF	TGCAGCGTTGCCTCTAGGGCCTATGGCTACACCTTC
TRBV10-3	TRBJ2-5	many	TRBD2	CATGLAGVETQYF	TGTGCCACCGGACTAGCGGGAGTGGAGACCCAGTACTTC
TRBV7-9	TRBJ1-1	few	-	CASSHSGAEPEAFF	TGTGCCAGCAGCCATTCCGGGGCTGAACCTGAAGCTTTCTTT
TRBV4-1	TRBJ2-5	-	-	CASSRGRVFRRVRPEETQYF	TGCGCCAGCAGCCGTGGGCGGGTTTTCCGTCGTGTAAGGCCAGAAGAGACCCAGTACTTC
TRBV12-3/TRBV12-4	TRBJ2-2	many	-	CASTSRGSPGELFF	TGTGCCAGCACCTCAAGAGGTAGTCCCGGGGAGCTGTTTTTT
TRBV29-1	TRBJ2-5	-	-	CSSFLRVQETQYF	TGCAGCAGTTTTCTTAGGGTACAAGAGACCCAGTACTTC
TRBV30	TRBJ2-7	-	-	CAWSLDGYEQYF	TGTGCCTGGAGTCTTGACGGATACGAGCAGTACTTC
TRBV7-2	TRBJ1-5	-	TRBD1	CASSLLTGGAYSNQPQHF	TGTGCCAGCAGCTTACTTACAGGGGGCGCGTATAGCAATCAGCCCCAGCATTTT
TRBV7-8	TRBJ1-5	many	-	CASSSRTGFGQPQHF	TGTGCCAGCAGCTCCCGGACCGGTTTCGGTCAGCCCCAGCATTTT
TRBV7-2	TRBJ2-5	many	-	CASSSGLFRETQYF	TGTGCCAGCAGCTCGGGACTTTTCCGAGAGACCCAGTACTTC
TRBV20-1	TRBJ1-1	-	-	CSAPRGTNMNTEAFF	TGCAGTGCACCGCGGGGGACAAACATGAACACTGAAGCTTTCTTT
TRBV7-2	TRBJ1-2	-	-	CASSLTGMLGGHTF	TGTGCCAGCAGCTTAACGGGGATGTTGGGGGGCCACACCTTC